This T cell receptor (beta chain) comes out of a study of CD8 T cells in Susac syndrome. This CDR3 is built from 13 residues. The germline V gene has CDR1 KGHDR and CDR2 SFDVKD. Between the trimmed V and J ends, which lost 3 bases and 4 bases, there was a span of 7 bases. RNA in amounts of roughly 0.5 to 1 ug was reverse transcribed with random hexamers. With immunoSEQ multiplex PCR, TCR beta CDR3 was amplified across 54 Vbeta and 13 Jbeta. TCRdb processed the immunoSEQ multiplex PCR reads anew with MiXCR; each CDR3 protein has one entry. The table lists about 120,000 distinct CDR3 sequences, 85% to 95% of them singletons.

Material: CD8+ T cells from PBMCs. The TCR originated in a human donor in good health. This chain connects TRBV24-1 to TRBJ2-3; no firm D call. This CDR3 reads CATSDALPDTQYF. CDR3 DNA sequence: TGTGCCACCAGTGATGCGCTACCAGATACGCAGTATTTT.